The clone carrying this T cell receptor (beta chain) was seen a handful of times. Its antigen is unknown. Using immunoSEQ multiplex PCR, the repertoire was profiled, and TCRdb retains in-frame clones only, with some absent. The sample yields more than 350,000 clones, around 90% seen once. The data were obtained in a study of Ad26.COV2.S vaccination and SARS-CoV-2 variants. Turning to the study itself: Ad26.COV2.S, an intramuscular injection, was given once or twice 56 days apart. Study-wide findings and caveats: An underestimation of total T cell responses may have resulted from the TCR breadth and depth analyses.

The treatment here: about 20 received Ad26.COV2.S at low or high dose, single or two shots; roughly 5 received placebo; per-sample allocation not given. All samples were drawn on day 63, counting from the first vaccine or placebo injection. Donor was an adult aged 18-55 years in Boston. V was shortened by 3 bases and J by 1 base, with 10 bases between the two germline ends. The V gene's germline CDR1 is MGHRA and CDR2 YSYEKL. The CDR3 has 14 amino acids. Sequences were derived from peripheral blood, sampled in a trial of Ad26.COV2.S vaccine versus placebo. This TCR was recovered from a person between 18 and 59 years old who received the Ad26.COV2.S COVID-19 vaccine or a placebo. The V and J genes are TRBV4-1 and TRBJ2-7, with TRBD1 as a possible D gene (5 bases). The CDR3 nucleotides read TGCGCCAGCAGCCACACAACAGGTTCCTACGAGCAGTACTTC. Amino acids: CASSHTTGSYEQYF.